These 3 T cell receptor beta chains originate from one sample sequenced in a study of T cell responses to AZD1222 COVID-19 vaccine. The assay was immunoSEQ multiplex PCR, and TCRdb's table has in-frame clones only and misses some. The top ten hold roughly a tenth of the sample, which has about 130,000 clones, about 88% seen once. This specimen was peripheral blood, taken 28 days after the second AZD1222 dose. Source of these receptors: an adult who received the AZD1222 COVID-19 vaccine.

V is TRBV12-3 or TRBV12-4 and J is TRBJ1-2; 7 bases are a match to TRBD1. Losses at the gene ends were 6 bases for V and 4 bases for J; bases not matched to a gene: 2. The CDR3 is 12 residues long. The CDR3 reads CASRDRLYGYTF. In DNA, the CDR3 is TGTGCCAGCAGGGACAGGCTCTATGGCTACACCTTC.

This chain links TRBV11-1 with TRBJ2-7; possibly TRBD2 for D (7 bases). This CDR3 has 13 residues. The V gene lost 3 bases and the J gene lost 6 bases, with 12 bases spanning the gap. Germline CDR1 SGHAT, CDR2 FQDESV (reference sequence). The chain's CDR3 is CASSLGGHGEQYF. The CDR3 DNA sequence: TGTGCCAGCAGCTTGGGGGGGCATGGCGAGCAGTACTTC.

As concerns this clone: Other DNA sequences in the sample encode the same CDR3. V gene TRBV7-9 combines with J gene TRBJ1-3; 9 nucleotides agree with TRBD1. This CDR3 has 15 amino acids. The J segment lost 3 bases and the V segment lost 5 bases, leaving 5 bases of the junction unmatched. Germline V lookup: CDR1 SEHNR, CDR2 FQNEAQ (reference sequence). The CDR3 bases are TGTGCCAGCAGCAAACAGGGGGCTAGTGGAAACACCATATATTTT. It yields the protein CASSKQGASGNTIYF.